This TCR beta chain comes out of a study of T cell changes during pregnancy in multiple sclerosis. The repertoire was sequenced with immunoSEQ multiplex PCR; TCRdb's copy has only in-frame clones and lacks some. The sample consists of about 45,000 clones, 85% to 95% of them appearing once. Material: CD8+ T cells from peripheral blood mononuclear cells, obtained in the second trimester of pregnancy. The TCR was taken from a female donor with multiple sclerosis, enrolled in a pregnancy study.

The CDR3 bases are TGCGCCAGCAGCCAAGGCGGGACAGCAACTTCACCCCTCCACTTT. Encoded protein: CASSQGGTATSPLHF. The genes are TRBV4-1 and TRBJ1-6; 7 nucleotides line up with TRBD1. The CDR3 consists of 15 residues. Germline lookup yields CDR1 MGHRA and CDR2 YSYEKL. J gave up 9 bases and V 1 base, and 6 bases lay outside the gene matches.